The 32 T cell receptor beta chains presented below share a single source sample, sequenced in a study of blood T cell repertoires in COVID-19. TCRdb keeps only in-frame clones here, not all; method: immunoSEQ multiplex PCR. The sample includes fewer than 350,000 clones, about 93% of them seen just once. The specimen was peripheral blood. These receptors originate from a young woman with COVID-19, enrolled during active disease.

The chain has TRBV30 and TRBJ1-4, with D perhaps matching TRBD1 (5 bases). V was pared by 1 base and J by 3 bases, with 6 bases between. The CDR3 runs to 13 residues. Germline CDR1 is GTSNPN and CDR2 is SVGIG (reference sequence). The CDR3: CAWSAGANEKLFF. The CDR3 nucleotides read TGTGCCTGGAGTGCGGGGGCTAATGAAAAACTGTTTTTT.

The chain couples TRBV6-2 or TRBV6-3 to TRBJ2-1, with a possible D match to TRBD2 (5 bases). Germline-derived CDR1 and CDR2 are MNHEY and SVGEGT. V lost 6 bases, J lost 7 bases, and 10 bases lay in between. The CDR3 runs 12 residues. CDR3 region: CASSPQRNEQFF. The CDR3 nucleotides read TGTGCCAGCAGCCCGCAGCGGAATGAGCAGTTCTTC.

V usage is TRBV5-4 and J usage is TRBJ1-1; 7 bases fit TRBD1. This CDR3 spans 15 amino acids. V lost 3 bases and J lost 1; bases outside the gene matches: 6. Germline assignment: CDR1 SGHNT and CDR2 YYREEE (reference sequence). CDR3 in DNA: TGTGCCAGCAGCTCGCGGACAGGATCGAACACTGAAGCTTTCTTT. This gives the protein CASSSRTGSNTEAFF.

CDR3 nucleotide sequence: TGTGCCAGCAGCCAAGAAGGGACAGGGGCCTACGAGCAGTACTTC. It yields the protein CASSQEGTGAYEQYF. The rearrangement joins TRBV4-2 to TRBJ2-7; 10 nucleotides align to TRBD1. This CDR3 region has 15 residues. CDR1 LGHNA and CDR2 YNFKEQ come from the germline V gene. V dropped 0 bases and J dropped 2; count of bases not matched to a gene: 1.

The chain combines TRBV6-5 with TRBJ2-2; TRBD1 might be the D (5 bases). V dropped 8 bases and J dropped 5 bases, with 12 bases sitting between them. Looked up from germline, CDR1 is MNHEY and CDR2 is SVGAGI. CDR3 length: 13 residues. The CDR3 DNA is TGTGCCAGCCGTTCTGGACAAACCGGGGAGCTGTTTTTT. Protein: CASRSGQTGELFF.

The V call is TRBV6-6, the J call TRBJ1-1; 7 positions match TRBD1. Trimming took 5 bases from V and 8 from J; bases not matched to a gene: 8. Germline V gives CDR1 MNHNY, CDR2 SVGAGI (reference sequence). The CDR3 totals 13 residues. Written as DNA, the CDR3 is TGTGCCAGCAGTGCTCGGGACAGCCCAGAAGCTTTCTTT. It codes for CASSARDSPEAFF.

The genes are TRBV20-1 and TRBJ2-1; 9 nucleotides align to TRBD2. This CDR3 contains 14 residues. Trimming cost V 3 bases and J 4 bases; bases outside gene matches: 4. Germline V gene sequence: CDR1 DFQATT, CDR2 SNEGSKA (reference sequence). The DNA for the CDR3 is TGCAGTGCTAGTGGGCTAGCGGGATACAATGAGCAGTTCTTC. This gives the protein CSASGLAGYNEQFF.

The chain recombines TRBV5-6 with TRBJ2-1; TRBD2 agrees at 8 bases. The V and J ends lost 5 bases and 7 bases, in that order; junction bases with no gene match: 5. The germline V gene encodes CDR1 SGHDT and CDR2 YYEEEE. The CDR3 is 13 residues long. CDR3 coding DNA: TGTGCCAGCAGTACGGGAGGGAGGAATGAGCAGTTCTTC. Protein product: CASSTGGRNEQFF.

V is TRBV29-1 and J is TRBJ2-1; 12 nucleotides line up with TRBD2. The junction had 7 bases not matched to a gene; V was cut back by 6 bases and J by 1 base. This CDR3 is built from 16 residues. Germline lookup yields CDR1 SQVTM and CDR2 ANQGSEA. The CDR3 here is CSVGLTSGRSYNEQFF. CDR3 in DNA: TGCAGCGTGGGTCTGACTAGCGGGAGATCCTACAATGAGCAGTTCTTC.

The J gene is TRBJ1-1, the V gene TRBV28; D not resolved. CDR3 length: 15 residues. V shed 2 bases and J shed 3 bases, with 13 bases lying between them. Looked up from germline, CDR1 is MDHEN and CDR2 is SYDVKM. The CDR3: CASSLEATGDTEAFF. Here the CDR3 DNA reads TGTGCCAGCAGTTTAGAGGCAACCGGGGACACTGAAGCTTTCTTT.

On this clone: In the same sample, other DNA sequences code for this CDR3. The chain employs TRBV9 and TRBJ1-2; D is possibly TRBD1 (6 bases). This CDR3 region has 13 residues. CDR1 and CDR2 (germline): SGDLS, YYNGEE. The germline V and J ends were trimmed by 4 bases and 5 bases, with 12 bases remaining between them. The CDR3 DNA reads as TGTGCCAGCAGCCCCGAGGGGGGGTATGGCTACACCTTC. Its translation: CASSPEGGYGYTF.

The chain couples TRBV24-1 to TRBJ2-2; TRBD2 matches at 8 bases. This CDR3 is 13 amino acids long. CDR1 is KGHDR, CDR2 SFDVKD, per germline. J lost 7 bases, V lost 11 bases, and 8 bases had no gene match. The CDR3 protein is CASGGGRFGELFF. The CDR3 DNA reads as TGTGCCAGTGGCGGGGGGCGCTTCGGGGAGCTGTTTTTT.

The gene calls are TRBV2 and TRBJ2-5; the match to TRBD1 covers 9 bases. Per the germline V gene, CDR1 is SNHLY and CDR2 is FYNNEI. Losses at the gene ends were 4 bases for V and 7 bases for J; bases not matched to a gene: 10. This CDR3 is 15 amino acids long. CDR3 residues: CASSGRQGVGGTQYF. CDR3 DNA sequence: TGTGCCAGCAGTGGCAGACAGGGGGTTGGAGGGACCCAGTACTTC.

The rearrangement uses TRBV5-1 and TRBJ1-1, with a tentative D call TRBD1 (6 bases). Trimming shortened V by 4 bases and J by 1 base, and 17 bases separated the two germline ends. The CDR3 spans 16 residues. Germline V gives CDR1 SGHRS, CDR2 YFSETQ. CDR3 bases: TGCGCCAGCAGCCTAGTCCCACAGGGACCGAACACTGAAGCTTTCTTT. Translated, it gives CASSLVPQGPNTEAFF.

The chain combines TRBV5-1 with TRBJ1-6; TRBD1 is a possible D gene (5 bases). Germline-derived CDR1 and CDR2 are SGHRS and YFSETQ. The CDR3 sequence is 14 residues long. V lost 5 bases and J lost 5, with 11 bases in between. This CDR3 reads CASRSVGDNSPLHF. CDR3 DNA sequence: TGCGCCAGCAGATCCGTAGGGGATAATTCACCCCTCCACTTT. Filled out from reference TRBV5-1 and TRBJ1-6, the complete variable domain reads KAGVTQTPRYLIKTRGQQVTLSCSPISGHRSVSWYQQTPGQGLQFLFEYFSETQRNKGNFPGRFSGRQFSNSRSEMNVSTLELGDSALYLCASRSVGDNSPLHFGNGTRLTVT.

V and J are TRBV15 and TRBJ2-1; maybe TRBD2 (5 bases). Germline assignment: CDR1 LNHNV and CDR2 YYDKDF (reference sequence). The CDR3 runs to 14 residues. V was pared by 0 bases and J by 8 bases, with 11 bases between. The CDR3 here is CATSRDPPSYEQFF. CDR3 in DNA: TGTGCCACCAGCAGAGATCCACCTAGCTATGAGCAGTTCTTC.

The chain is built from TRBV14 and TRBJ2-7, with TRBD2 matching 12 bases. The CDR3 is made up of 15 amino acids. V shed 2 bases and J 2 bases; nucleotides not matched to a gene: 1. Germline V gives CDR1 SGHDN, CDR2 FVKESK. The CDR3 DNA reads TGTGCCAGCAGCCAATGGACTAGCGGGACCTACGAGCAGTACTTC. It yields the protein CASSQWTSGTYEQYF.

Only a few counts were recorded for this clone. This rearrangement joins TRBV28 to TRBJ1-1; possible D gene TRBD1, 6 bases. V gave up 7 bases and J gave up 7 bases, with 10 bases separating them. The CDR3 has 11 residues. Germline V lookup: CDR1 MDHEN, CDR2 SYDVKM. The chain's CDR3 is CASIGGLEAFF. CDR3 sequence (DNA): TGTGCCAGCATTGGGGGCCTTGAAGCTTTCTTT.

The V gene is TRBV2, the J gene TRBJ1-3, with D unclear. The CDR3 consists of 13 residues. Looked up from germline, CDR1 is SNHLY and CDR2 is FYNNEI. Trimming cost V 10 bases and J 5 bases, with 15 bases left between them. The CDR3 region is CAIQGTDRNTIYF. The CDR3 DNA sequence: TGTGCCATACAAGGCACAGATAGAAACACCATATATTTT.

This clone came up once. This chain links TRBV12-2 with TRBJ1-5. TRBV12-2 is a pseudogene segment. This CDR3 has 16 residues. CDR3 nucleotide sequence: TGTGCAAGTCGCCCCCCCCTCGGGGAGAGCAATCAGCCCCAGCATTTT. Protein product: CASRPPLGESNQPQHF.

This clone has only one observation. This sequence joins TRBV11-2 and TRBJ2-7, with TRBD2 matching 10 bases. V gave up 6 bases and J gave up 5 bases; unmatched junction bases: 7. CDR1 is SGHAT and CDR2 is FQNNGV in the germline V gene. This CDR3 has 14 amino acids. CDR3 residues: CASSLFSGGNEQYF. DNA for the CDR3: TGTGCCAGCAGTCTTTTTAGCGGGGGGAACGAGCAGTACTTC. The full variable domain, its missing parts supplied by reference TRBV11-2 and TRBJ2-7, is EAGVAQSPRYKIIEKRQSVAFWCNPISGHATLYWYQQILGQGPKLLIQFQNNGVVDDSQLPKDRFSAERLKGVDSTLKIQPAKLEDSAVYLCASSLFSGGNEQYFGPGTRLTVT.

The DNA for the CDR3 is TGTGCCAGCAGTGCCTGGGGGGATAGCGCCTCGAACACCGGGGAGCTGTTTTTT. Its translation is CASSAWGDSASNTGELFF. The J gene is TRBJ2-2, the V gene TRBV6-4, with D maybe TRBD2 (6 bases). Between the trimmed V and J ends, which lost 4 bases and 0 bases, there was a span of 18 bases. The germline V gene encodes CDR1 MRHNA and CDR2 SNTAGT. This CDR3 is 18 amino acids long.

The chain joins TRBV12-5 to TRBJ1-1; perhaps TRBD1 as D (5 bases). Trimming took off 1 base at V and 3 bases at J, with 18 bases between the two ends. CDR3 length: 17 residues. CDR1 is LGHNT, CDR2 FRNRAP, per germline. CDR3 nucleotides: TGTGCTAGTGGTTTGGAGCTCTCGACAGTCCCCGACACTGAAGCTTTCTTT. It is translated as CASGLELSTVPDTEAFF.

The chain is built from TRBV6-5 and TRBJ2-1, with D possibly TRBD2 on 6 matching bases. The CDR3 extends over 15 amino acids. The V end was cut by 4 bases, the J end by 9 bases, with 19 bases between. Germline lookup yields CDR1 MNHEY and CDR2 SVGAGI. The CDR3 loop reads CASSSGDNPLGEQFF. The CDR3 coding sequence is TGTGCCAGCAGTTCGGGGGATAACCCCCTGGGTGAGCAGTTCTTC.

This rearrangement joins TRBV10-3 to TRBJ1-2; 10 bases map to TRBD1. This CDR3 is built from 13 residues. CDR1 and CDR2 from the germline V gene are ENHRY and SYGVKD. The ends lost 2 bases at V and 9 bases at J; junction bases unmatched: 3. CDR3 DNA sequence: TGTGCCATCAGTGAGGGGGACAGGGGTAGCTACACCTTC. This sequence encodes CAISEGDRGSYTF.

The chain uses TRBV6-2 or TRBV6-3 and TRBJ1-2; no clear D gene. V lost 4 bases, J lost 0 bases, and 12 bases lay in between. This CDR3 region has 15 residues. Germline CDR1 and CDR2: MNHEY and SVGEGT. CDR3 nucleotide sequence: TGTGCCAGCAGTTCGCCCAGCACAGCTAACTATGGCTACACCTTC. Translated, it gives CASSSPSTANYGYTF.

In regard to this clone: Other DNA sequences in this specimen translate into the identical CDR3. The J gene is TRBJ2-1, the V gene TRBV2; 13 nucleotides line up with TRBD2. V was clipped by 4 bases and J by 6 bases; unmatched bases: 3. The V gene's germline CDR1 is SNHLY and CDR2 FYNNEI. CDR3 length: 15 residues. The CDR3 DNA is TGTGCCAGCAGTGGGGGACTAGCGGGAAGCAATGAGCAGTTCTTC. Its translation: CASSGGLAGSNEQFF. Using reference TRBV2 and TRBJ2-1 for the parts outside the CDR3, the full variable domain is EPEVTQTPSHQVTQMGQEVILRCVPISNHLYFYWYRQILGQKVEFLVSFYNNEISEKSEIFDDQFSVERPDGSNFTLKIRSTKLEDSAMYFCASSGGLAGSNEQFFGPGTRLTVL.

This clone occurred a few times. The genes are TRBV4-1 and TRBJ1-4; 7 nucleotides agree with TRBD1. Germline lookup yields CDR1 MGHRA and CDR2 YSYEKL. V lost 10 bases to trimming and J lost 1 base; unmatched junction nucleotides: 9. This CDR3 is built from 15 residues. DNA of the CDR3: TGCGCCACTTCACAGGGGTCGCAAACTAATGAAAAACTGTTTTTT. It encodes CATSQGSQTNEKLFF.

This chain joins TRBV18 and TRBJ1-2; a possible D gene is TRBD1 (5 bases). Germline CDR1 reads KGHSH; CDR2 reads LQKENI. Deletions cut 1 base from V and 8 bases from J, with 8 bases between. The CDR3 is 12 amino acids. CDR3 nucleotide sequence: TGTGCCAGCTCACCACGGGAGGGGGGCTACACCTTC. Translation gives CASSPREGGYTF.

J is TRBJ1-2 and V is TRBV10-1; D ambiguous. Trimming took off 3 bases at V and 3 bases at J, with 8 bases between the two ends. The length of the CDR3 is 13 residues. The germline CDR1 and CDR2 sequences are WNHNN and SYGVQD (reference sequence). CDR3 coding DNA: TGCGCCAGCAGTGATCTGGCCGACTATGGCTACACCTTC. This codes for CASSDLADYGYTF.

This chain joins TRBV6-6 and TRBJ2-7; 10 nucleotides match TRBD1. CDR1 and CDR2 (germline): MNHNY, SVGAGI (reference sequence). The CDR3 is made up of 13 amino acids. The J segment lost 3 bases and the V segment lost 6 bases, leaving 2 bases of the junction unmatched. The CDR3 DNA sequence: TGTGCCAGCAGACGGACAGGGGGCTACGAGCAGTACTTC. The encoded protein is CASRRTGGYEQYF.

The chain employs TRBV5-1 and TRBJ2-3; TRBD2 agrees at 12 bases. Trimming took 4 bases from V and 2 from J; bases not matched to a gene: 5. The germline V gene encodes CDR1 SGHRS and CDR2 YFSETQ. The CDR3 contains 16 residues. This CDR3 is CASSLSSGRATDTQYF. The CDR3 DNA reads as TGCGCCAGCAGCCTTTCTAGCGGGAGGGCCACAGATACGCAGTATTTT.